The following is a T cell receptor beta chain sequence with its context. Which antigen it targets is not known. No base quality values were provided; no much bigger clone lies one nucleotide off. This record comes from a study of OX40 agonist ivuxolimab in advanced cancers. At the level of the whole study: Ivuxolimab, which targeted the costimulatory receptor OX40 (CD134), was an agonistic, fully human IgG2 monoclonal antibody. Prior anti-PD-1, anti-PD-L1 or anti-CTLA-4 therapy was permitted, and checkpoint inhibitors had been received by approximately 39% of dose-escalation patients. Intravenous ivuxolimab was administered to patients every 2 weeks at six dose levels: 0.01, 0.1, 0.3, 1.5, 3 and 10 mg/kg. The paper describes the monotherapy dose-escalation part (N of about 50 patients) of the phase I trial of ivuxolimab. The dose-escalation cohort was over 70% male with a mean age of about 54 years, ranging from roughly 20 to 85. Partial responses occurred in three dose-escalation patients: two with cutaneous melanoma and one with hepatocellular carcinoma. Among the roughly 52 dose-escalation patients, some 20 had hepatocellular carcinoma, 15 melanoma, 9 renal cell carcinoma and 9 head and neck cancer. Peripheral TCRbeta sequencing aimed to test whether ivuxolimab altered TCR sequence diversity and caused clonal T-cell expansion. The research as a whole found: On average, CD8+ T cells showed more expanded clones than CD4+ T cells after ivuxolimab. At doses of 0.1 to 3.0 mg/kg, clonal expansion of both CD4+ and CD8+ T cells in blood was seen between baseline and week 6. Low levels of normalized T-cell clonal expansion were also shown by some nonresponding patients. In partial responders in the 0.1-3.0 mg/kg groups, normalized peripheral clonal expansion was found to be among the lowest, especially among CD8+ T cells. Antigen specificity was not determined for the clonally expanded peripheral T cells.

To sequence the TCRbeta CDR3 region, genomic DNA was isolated from the sorted cells. TCRbeta CDR3 regions were sequenced using the immunoSEQ Assay. TCRdb limited this immuneACCESS table to in-frame rearrangements with V and J called. A share of clones is missing; checked studies link under half to unresolved V genes, and the rest is unexplained. The sample has under 85,000 clones on record, about 73% of them singletons. The ten largest make up about 5.4% of the sample. The cysteine opens and the phenylalanine closes a CDR3 of 17 amino acids. The only DNA kept is the CDR3, 51 bases in frame from the first base. V is pared back by 4 bases and J by 0 bases, with 17 bases lying between the germline termini. CDR1 and CDR2, per the germline V gene, are SGDLS and YYNGEE. The trial excluded patients who had a history of autoimmune disease or were on systemic immunosuppression. Peripheral blood for TCR sequencing was collected from all dose cohorts at baseline, on cycle 4 day 1, and on cycle 7 day 1. The samples were taken from a phase I, first-in-human, multicenter, open-label dose-escalation trial of ivuxolimab. Adults with locally advanced or metastatic melanoma, renal cell carcinoma, hepatocellular carcinoma or head and neck squamous cell carcinoma were enrolled in the trial. Before TCR sequencing, CD4+ T cells and CD8+ T cells from peripheral blood were sorted into separate populations.

The receptor's source is an adult with an advanced solid tumor such as melanoma, head and neck, liver or kidney cancer. Material: CD4+ or CD8+ T cells sorted from blood, obtained in a trial of the OX40 agonist ivuxolimab. This sequence uses TRBV9 and TRBJ1-3; too little of a D gene remains to name it. The CDR3 reads as follows: CASSLRPLANSGNTIYF. The DNA reads TGTGCCAGCAGCCTTCGGCCCTTAGCAAACTCTGGAAACACCATATATTTT.